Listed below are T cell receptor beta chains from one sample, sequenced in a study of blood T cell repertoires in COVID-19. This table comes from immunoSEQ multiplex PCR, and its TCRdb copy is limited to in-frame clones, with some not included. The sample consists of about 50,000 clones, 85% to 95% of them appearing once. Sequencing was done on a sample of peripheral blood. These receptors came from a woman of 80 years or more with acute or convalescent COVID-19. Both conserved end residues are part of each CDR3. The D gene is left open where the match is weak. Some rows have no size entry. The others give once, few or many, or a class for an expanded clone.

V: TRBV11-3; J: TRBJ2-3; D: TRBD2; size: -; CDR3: CASSLVVSGRTDTQYF; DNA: TGTGCCAGCAGCTTAGTAGTTAGCGGGAGGACAGATACGCAGTATTTT
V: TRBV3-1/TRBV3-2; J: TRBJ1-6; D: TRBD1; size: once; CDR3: CASSQGTGSDSPLHF; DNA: TGTGCCAGCAGCCAAGGGACAGGGAGCGATTCACCCCTCCACTTT
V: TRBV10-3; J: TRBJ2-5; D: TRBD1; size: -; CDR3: CAISGPGTGEETQYF; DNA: TGTGCCATCAGTGGCCCCGGGACAGGGGAAGAGACCCAGTACTTC
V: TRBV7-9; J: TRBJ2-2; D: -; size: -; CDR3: CASLGTRGGELFF; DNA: TGTGCCAGTCTTGGGACAAGAGGCGGGGAGCTGTTTTTT
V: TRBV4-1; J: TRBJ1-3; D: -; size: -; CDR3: CASSQDEGAGNTIYF; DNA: TGCGCCAGCAGCCAAGATGAGGGCGCTGGAAACACCATATATTTT
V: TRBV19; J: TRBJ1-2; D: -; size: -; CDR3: CASSMSWTETNYGYTF; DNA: TGTGCCAGTAGTATGTCCTGGACAGAAACTAACTATGGCTACACCTTC
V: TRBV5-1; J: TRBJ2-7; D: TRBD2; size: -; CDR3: CASSLGPLAGEQYF; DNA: TGCGCCAGCAGCTTGGGCCCCCTAGCGGGCGAGCAGTACTTC
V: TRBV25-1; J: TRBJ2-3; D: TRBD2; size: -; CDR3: CASSLAGGGTDTQYF; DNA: TGTGCCAGCAGTTTAGCGGGAGGGGGTACAGATACGCAGTATTTT
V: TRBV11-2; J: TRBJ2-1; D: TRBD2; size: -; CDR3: CASSTQAGLVNEQFF; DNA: TGTGCCAGCAGCACCCAAGCGGGGCTCGTCAATGAGCAGTTCTTC
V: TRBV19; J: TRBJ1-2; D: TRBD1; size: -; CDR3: CASSIDRTGTGINYGYTF; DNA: TGTGCCAGTAGTATAGATCGGACCGGGACAGGGATTAACTATGGCTACACCTTC
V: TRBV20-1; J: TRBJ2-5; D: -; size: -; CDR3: CSASDRVYPQETQYF; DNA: TGCAGTGCTAGTGACCGGGTTTACCCACAAGAGACCCAGTACTTC
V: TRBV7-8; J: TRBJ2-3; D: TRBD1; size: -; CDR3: CASSLGQVLTDTQYF; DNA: TGTGCCAGCAGCCTCGGACAGGTGCTGACAGATACGCAGTATTTT
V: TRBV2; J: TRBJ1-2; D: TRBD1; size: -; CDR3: CASSPGTANYGYTF; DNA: TGTGCCAGCAGCCCCGGGACAGCTAACTATGGCTACACCTTC
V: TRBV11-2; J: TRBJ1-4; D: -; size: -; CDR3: CASSSPPRSMKLFF; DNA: TGTGCCAGCAGCTCCCCTCCGCGCTCCATGAAACTGTTTTTT
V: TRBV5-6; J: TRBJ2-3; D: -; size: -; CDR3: CASSLGGDTQYF; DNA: TGTGCCAGCAGCTTAGGGGGAGATACGCAGTATTTT
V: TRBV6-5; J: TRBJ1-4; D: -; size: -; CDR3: CASSSTQVFRGEKLFF; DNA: TGTGCCAGCAGTTCTACACAGGTCTTCAGAGGTGAAAAACTGTTTTTT
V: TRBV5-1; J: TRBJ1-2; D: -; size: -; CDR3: CASSQLTGAVSYTF; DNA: TGCGCCAGCAGCCAGCTGACAGGCGCGGTGAGCTACACCTTC
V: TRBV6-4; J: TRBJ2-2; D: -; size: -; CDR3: CASSSDSATGELFF; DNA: TGTGCCAGCAGTTCGGACAGTGCCACCGGGGAGCTGTTTTTT